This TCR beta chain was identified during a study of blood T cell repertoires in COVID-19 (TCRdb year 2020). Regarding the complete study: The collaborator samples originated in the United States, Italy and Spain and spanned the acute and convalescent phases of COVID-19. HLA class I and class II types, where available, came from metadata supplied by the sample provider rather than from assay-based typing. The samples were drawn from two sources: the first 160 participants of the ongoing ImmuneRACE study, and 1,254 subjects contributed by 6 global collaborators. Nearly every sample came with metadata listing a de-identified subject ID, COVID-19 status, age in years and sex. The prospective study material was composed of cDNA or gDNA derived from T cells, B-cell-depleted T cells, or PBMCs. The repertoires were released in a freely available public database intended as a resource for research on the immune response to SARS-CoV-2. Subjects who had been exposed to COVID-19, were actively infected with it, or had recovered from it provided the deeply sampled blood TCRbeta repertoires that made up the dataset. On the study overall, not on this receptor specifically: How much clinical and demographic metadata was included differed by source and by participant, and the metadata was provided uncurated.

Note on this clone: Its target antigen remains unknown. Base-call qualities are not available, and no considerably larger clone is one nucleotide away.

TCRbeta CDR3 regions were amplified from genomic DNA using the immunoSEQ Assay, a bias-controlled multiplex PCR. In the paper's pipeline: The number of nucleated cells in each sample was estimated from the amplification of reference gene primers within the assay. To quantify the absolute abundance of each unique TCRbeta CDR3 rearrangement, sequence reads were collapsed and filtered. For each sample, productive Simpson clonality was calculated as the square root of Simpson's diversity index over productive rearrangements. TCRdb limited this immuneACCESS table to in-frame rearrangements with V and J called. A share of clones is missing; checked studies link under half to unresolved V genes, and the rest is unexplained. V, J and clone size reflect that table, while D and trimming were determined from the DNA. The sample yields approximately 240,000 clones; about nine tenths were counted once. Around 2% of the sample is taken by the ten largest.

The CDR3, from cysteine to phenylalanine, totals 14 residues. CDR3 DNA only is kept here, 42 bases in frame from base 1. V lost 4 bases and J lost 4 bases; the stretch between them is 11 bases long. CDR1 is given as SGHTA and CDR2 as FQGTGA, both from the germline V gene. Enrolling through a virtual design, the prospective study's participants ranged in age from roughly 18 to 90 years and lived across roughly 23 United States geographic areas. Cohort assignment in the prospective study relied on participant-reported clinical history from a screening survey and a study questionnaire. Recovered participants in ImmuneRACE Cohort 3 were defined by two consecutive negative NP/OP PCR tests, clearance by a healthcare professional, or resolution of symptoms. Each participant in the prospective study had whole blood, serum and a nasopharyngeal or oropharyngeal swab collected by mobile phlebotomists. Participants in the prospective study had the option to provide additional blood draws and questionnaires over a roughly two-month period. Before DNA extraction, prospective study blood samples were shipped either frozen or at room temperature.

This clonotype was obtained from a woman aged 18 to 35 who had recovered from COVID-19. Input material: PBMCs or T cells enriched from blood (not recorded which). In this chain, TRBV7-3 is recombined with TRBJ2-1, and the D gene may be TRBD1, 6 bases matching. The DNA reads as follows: TGTGCCAGCAGCTCACCGACAGGTTACAATGAGCAGTTCTTC. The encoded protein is CASSSPTGYNEQFF.